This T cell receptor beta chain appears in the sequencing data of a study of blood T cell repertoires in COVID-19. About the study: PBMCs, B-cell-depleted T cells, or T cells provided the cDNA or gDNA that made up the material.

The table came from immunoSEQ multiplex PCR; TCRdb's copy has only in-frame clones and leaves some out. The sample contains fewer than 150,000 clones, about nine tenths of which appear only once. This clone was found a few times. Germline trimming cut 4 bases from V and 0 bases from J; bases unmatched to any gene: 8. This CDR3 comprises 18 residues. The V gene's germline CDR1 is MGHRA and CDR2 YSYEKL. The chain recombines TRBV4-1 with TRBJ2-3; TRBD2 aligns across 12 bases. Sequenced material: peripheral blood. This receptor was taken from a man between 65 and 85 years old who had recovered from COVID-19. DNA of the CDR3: TGCGCCAGCAGCCGAGGACTAGCGGGGAAGTCTAGCACAGATACGCAGTATTTT. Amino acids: CASSRGLAGKSSTDTQYF.